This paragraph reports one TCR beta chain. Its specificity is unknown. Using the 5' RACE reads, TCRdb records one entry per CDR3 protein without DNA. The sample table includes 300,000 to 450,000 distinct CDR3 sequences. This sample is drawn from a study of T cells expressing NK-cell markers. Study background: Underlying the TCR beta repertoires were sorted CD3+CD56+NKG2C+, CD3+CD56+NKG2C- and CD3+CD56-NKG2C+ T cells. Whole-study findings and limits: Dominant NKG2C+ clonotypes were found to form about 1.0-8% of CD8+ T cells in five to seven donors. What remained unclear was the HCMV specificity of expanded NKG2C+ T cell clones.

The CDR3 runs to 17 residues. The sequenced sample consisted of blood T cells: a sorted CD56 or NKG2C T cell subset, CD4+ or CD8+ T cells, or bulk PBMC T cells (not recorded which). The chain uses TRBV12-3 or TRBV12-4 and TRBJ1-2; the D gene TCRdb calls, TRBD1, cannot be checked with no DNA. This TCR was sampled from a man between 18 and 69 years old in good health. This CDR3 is CASSGRKGTLRGYGYTF.